This T cell receptor beta chain was found in a study of cytomegalovirus exposure and HLA in healthy donors. Study-wide background: Earlier work reported 95 million to 130 million unique TCR beta sequences from about 180 million T cells. Study-level points and caveats: In a later analysis, the majority of CMV-associated beta chains seemingly showed HLA restriction. Specific recognition of CMV antigens was confirmed in vitro for three chains (all CMV-associated). An analysis done earlier found most TCR beta V segments productive about 87% or about 30% of the time.

PCR was performed using 60 Vbeta and 13 Jbeta primers. Here immunoSEQ multiplex PCR was the method, and the copy in TCRdb shows in-frame clones only, minus some. The sample carries some 120,000 clones, 65% to 80% recorded once. CDR3 length: 14 residues. With 5 bases clipped from V and 4 bases from J, the junction kept 6 bases outside the gene matches. Germline lookup yields CDR1 SGHTA and CDR2 FQGNSA. This clone was seen more than once but under ten times. Its antigen is undetermined. Different DNA sequences within this sample yield the same CDR3. The source material was PBMCs. The clonotype comes from a woman aged 55-70 years in good health and CMV-seropositive. The chain uses TRBV7-2 and TRBJ1-1; 8 bases agree with TRBD1. This chain's CDR3 is CASSRDRGGTEAFF. As DNA, the CDR3 is TGTGCCAGCAGCCGTGACAGGGGTGGCACTGAAGCTTTCTTT.